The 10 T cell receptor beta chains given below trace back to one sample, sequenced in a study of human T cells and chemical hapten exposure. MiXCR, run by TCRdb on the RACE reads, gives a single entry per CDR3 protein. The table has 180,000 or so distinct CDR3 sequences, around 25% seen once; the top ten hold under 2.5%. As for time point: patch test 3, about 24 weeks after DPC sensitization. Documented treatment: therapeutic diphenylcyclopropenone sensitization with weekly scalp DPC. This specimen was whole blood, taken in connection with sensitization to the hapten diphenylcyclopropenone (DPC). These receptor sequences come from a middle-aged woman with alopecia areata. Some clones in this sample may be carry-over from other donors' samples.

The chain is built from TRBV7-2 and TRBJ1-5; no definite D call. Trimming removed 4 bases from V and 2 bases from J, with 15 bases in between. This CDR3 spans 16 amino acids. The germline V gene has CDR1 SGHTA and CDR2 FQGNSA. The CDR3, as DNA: TGTGCCAGCAGCTACCCCCCCCCCGGCCGCAATCAGCCCCAGCATTTT. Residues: CASSYPPPGRNQPQHF.

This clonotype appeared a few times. CDR3: CASSLLGVEQYF. For the CDR3, the DNA is TGTGCCAGCAGCTTGTTAGGGGTCGAGCAGTACTTC. This chain joins TRBV5-5 and TRBJ2-7; D perhaps matches TRBD1 (5 bases). Germline V gene data show CDR1 as SGHKS and CDR2 as YYEKEE (reference sequence). V shed 1 base and J shed 6 bases, with 8 bases lying between them. CDR3 length: 12 residues.

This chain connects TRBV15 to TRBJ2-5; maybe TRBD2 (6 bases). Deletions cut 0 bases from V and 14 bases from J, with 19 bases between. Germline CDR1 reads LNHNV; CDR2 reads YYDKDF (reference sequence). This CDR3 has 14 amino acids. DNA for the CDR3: TGTGCCACCAGCAGAGATGGGGCTAGCGAACGAGGTTACTTC. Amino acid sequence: CATSRDGASERGYF.

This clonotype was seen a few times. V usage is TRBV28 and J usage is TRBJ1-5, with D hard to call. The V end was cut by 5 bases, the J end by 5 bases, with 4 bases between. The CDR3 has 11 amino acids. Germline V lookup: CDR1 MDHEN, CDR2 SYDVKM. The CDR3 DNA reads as TGTGCCAGCAGTCAGGATCAGCCCCAGCATTTT. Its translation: CASSQDQPQHF.

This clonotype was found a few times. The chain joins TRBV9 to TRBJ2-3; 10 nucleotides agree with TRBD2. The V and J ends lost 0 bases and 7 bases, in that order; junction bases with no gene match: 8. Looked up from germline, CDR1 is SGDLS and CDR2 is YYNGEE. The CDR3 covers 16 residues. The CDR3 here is CASSVAPSGRTNTQYF. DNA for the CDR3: TGTGCCAGCAGCGTAGCTCCTAGCGGGAGAACTAATACGCAGTATTTT.

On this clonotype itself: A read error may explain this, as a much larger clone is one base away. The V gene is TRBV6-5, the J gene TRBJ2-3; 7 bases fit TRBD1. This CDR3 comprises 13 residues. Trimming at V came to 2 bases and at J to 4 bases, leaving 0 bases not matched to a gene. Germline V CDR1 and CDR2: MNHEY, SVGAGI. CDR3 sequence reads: CASSYQGADTQYF. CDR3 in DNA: TGTGCCAGCAGTTACCAGGGGGCAGATACGCAGTATTTT.

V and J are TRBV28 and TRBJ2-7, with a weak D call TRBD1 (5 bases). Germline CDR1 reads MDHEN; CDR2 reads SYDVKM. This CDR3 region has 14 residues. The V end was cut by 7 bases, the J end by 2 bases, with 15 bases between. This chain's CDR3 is CASTLGHGPYEQYF. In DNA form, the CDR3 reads TGTGCCAGCACCCTTGGACACGGTCCCTACGAGCAGTACTTC.

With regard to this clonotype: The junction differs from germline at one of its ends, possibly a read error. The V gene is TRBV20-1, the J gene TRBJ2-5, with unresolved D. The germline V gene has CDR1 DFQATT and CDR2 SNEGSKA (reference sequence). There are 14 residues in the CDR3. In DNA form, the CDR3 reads TGCAGTGCTAGACCGGCGACGGACCAGGAGACCCAGTACTTC. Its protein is CSARPATDQETQYF.

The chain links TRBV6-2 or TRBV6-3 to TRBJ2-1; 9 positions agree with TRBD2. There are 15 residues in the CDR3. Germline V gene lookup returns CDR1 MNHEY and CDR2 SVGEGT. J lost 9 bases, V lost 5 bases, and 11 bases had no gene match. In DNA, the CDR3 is TGTGCCAGCAGTCACCCAGCTAGCGGGATAGGTGAGCAGTTCTTC. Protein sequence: CASSHPASGIGEQFF.

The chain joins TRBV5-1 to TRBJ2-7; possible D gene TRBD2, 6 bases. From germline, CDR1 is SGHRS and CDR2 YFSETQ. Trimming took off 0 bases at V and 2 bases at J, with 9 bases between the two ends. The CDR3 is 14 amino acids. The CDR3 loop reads CASSLAAGPYEQYF. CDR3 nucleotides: TGCGCCAGCAGCTTGGCCGCGGGGCCCTACGAGCAGTACTTC.